This TCR beta chain was identified in a study of CD8+ T cells in alopecia areata. Study results and limitations: Association of baseline CD8+ expansion with response is uncertain owing to one nonresponder.

With regard to this clone: Its matching antigen is unknown. Sequence at one end of the junction differs from germline and may be a read error. This sample also contains other DNA sequences that code for the same CDR3.

The CDR3 length is 13 residues. The germline V gene has CDR1 SGHDT and CDR2 YYEEEE. This sample's treatment: oral pan-JAK inhibitor, 5-10 mg twice daily. Extracted RNA was reverse transcribed, and the resulting cDNA served as sequencing template. Using immunoSEQ multiplex PCR, the repertoire was profiled, and TCRdb retains in-frame clones only, with some absent. The table includes 150,000 to 200,000 clones, 40% to 65% detected once. The chain has TRBV5-6 and TRBJ2-7; perhaps TRBD2 as D (6 bases). The receptor's source is a human donor with alopecia areata. This material consisted of CD8+ T cells sorted from blood, taken at week 24, from a patient treated with tofacitinib. The CDR3 here is CASSLDGGYEQYF. The CDR3 DNA sequence: TGTGCCAGCAGTTTGGACGGGGGATACGAGCAGTACTTC.